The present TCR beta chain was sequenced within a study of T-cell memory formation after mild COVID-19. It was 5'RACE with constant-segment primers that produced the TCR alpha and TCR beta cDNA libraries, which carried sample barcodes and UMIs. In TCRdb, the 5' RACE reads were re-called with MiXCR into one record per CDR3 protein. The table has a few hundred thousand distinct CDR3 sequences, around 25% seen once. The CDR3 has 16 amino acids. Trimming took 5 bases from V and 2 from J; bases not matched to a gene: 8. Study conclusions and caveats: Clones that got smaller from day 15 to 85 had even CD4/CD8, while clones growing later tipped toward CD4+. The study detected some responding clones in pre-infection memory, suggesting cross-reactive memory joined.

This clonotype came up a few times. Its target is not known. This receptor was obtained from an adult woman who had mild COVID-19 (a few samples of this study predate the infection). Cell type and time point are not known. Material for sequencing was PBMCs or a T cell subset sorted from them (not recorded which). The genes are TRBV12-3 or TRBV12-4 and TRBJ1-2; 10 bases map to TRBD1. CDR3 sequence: CASSPGTGVSNYGYTF. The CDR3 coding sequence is TGTGCCAGCAGTCCCGGGACAGGGGTCTCCAACTATGGCTACACCTTC.